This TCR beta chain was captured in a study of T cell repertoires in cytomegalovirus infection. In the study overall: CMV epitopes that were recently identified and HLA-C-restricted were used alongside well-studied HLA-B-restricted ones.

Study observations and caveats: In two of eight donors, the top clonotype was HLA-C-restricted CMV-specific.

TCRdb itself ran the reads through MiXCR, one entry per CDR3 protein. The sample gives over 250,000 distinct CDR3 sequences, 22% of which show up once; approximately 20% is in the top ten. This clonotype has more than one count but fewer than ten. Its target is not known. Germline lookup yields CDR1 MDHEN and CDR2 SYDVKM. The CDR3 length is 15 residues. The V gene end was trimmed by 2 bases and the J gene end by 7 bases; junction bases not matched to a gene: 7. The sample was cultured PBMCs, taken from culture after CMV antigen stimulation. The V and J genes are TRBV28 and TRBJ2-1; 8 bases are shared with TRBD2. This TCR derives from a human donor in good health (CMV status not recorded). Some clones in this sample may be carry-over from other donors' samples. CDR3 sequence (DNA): TGTGCCAGCAGTTTAAGGTTAGCGGGAAGGAATGAGCAGTTCTTC. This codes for CASSLRLAGRNEQFF.